The text below deals with one T cell receptor (beta chain). Clones were read by immunoSEQ multiplex PCR, and TCRdb kept only the in-frame ones, dropping some. The table records approximately 260,000 clones, roughly four fifths of them present only once. Enrolled through a virtual design, the participants were between roughly 18 and 95 years of age and came from fewer than 30 US areas. The sample is drawn from a study of blood T cell repertoires in COVID-19. The TCR was taken from a young man with acute COVID-19. The sequencing sample was made of PBMCs or T cells enriched from blood (not recorded which).

CDR3 protein: CASSLGTGTGYEKLFF. In nucleotides, the CDR3 is TGTGCCAGCAGCTTAGGGACCGGGACAGGGTATGAAAAACTGTTTTTT. The chain has TRBV7-2 and TRBJ1-4; TRBD1 aligns across 9 bases. V lost 1 base to trimming and J lost 6 bases; unmatched junction nucleotides: 6. This CDR3 is built from 16 residues. Germline CDR1 is SGHTA and CDR2 is FQGNSA.